The 8 T cell receptor beta chains below were found in one sample sequenced in a study of T cell responses to AZD1222 COVID-19 vaccine. Profiled with immunoSEQ multiplex PCR; TCRdb holds only in-frame clones, not every one. The sample contains about 120,000 clones, almost 90% of which appear only once. Sequencing was performed on peripheral blood, taken on day 0 of AZD1222 vaccination. Receptors originate from an adult in good health.

The chain recombines TRBV7-9 with TRBJ1-4, with 10 bases lining up with TRBD1. The CDR3 spans 17 residues. Germline CDR1 is SEHNR and CDR2 is FQNEAQ (reference sequence). V gave up 5 bases and J gave up 2 bases; unmatched junction bases: 8. CDR3 in amino acids: CASSGRQGALTNEKLFF. DNA of the CDR3: TGTGCCAGCAGCGGGCGACAGGGGGCGCTTACTAATGAAAAACTGTTTTTT.

The rearrangement uses TRBV19 and TRBJ2-7; 7 nucleotides agree with TRBD2. This CDR3 has 15 amino acids. Germline CDR1 and CDR2: LNHDA and SQIVND (reference sequence). V was clipped by 1 base and J by 2 bases; unmatched bases: 5. The CDR3 DNA sequence: TGTGCCAGTAGTATAGGGCTAGCGGCGACCTACGAGCAGTACTTC. Translated: CASSIGLAATYEQYF.

The V gene is TRBV7-2, the J gene TRBJ1-2; D ambiguous. Trimming removed 5 bases from V and 8 bases from J, with 15 bases in between. The V gene's germline CDR1 is SGHTA and CDR2 FQGNSA. The CDR3 is 13 amino acids. The CDR3 coding sequence is TGTGCCAGCAGCGTTCCGGAGGGTGGCGGCTACACCTTC. This sequence encodes CASSVPEGGGYTF. Looking up the rest from reference TRBV7-2 and TRBJ1-2 gives the full variable domain: GAGVSQSPSNKVTEKGKDVELRCDPISGHTALYWYRQSLGQGLEFLIYFQGNSAPDKSGLPSDRFSAERTGGSVSTLTIQRTQQEDSAVYLCASSVPEGGGYTFGSGTRLTVV.

The chain recombines TRBV28 with TRBJ1-5; 7 nucleotides align to TRBD1. From germline, CDR1 is MDHEN and CDR2 SYDVKM. The CDR3 has 13 residues. V lost 6 bases, J lost 4 bases, and 3 bases stayed unmatched. CDR3: CASRRDSNQPQHF. The CDR3 nucleotides read TGTGCCAGCAGAAGGGACAGTAATCAGCCCCAGCATTTT. Looking up the rest from reference TRBV28 and TRBJ1-5 gives the full variable domain: DVKVTQSSRYLVKRTGEKVFLECVQDMDHENMFWYRQDPGLGLRLIYFSYDVKMKEKGDIPEGYSVSREKKERFSLILESASTNQTSMYLCASRRDSNQPQHFGDGTRLSIL.

The chain joins TRBV7-6 to TRBJ2-1, with TRBD2 matching over 15 bases. Unmatched junction bases numbered 3, after V lost 2 bases and J lost 4 bases. CDR1 and CDR2 (germline): SGHVS, FNYEAQ. The CDR3 sequence is 17 residues long. DNA for the CDR3: TGTGCCAGCAGCTTAAGGACTAGCGGGAGGGTGTACAATGAGCAGTTCTTC. Amino acids: CASSLRTSGRVYNEQFF.

This rearrangement joins TRBV28 to TRBJ1-1; 7 nucleotides agree with TRBD1. The germline V gene has CDR1 MDHEN and CDR2 SYDVKM. Trimming took 5 bases from V and 1 from J; bases not matched to a gene: 7. The CDR3 is 15 amino acids. CDR3 loop: CASSPSPGGNTEAFF. The CDR3 DNA is TGTGCCAGCAGTCCCTCTCCAGGGGGGAACACTGAAGCTTTCTTT.

This CDR3 reads CASSQDWAANTEAFF. CDR3 nucleotide sequence: TGCGCCAGCAGCCAAGATTGGGCAGCTAACACTGAAGCTTTCTTT. The chain recombines TRBV4-1 with TRBJ1-1; D gene ambiguous. The germline V gene has CDR1 MGHRA and CDR2 YSYEKL. V gave up 0 bases and J gave up 2 bases, with 10 bases separating them. The CDR3 extends over 15 amino acids.

The chain employs TRBV12-2 and TRBJ1-2. TRBV12-2 is designated a pseudogene. The CDR3 has 19 residues. This CDR3 is CASRHRRAFVSLFLLGYTF. CDR3 DNA sequence: TGTGCAAGTCGCCATCGGAGGGCGTTCGTATCTCTCTTCCTTTTAGGCTACACCTTC.